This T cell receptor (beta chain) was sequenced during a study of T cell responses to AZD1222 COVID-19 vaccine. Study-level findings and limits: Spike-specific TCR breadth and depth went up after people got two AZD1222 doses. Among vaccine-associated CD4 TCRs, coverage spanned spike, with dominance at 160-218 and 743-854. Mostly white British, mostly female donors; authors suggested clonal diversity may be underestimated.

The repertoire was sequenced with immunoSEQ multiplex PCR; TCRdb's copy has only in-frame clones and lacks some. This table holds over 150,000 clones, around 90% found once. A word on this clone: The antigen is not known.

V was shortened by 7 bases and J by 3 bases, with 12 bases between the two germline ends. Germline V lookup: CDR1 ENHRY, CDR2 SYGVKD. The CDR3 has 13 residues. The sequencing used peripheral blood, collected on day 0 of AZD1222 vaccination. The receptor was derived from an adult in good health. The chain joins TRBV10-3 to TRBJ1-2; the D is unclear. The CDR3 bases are TGTGCCATCAAGCCTGGAGGTGACTATGGCTACACCTTC. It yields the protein CAIKPGGDYGYTF.